This passage covers 25 T cell receptor beta chains from one sample sequenced in a study of T cells expressing NK-cell markers. With the 5' RACE reads reprocessed, TCRdb shows one record per CDR3 protein and no DNA. Its clone listing holds around 470,000 distinct CDR3 sequences. Sequencing input: blood T cells: a sorted CD56 or NKG2C T cell subset, CD4+ or CD8+ T cells, or bulk PBMC T cells (not recorded which). The receptors here all came from a woman aged 50 to 60 in good health.

The chain joins TRBV20-1 to TRBJ2-7; TCRdb designates TRBD2, a call that cannot be tested without DNA. CDR3 length: 14 amino acids. Germline V CDR1 and CDR2: DFQATT, SNEGSKA (reference sequence). The CDR3 sequence: CSARVSGNFYEQYF.

The rearrangement joins TRBV25-1 to TRBJ2-5; TCRdb names TRBD1, which stays unverified in the absence of DNA. The length of the CDR3 is 15 residues. The V gene's germline CDR1 is MGHDK and CDR2 SYGVNS. The CDR3 sequence is CASSDPGQGRETQYF.

V gene TRBV30 combines with J gene TRBJ2-2. Germline V lookup: CDR1 GTSNPN, CDR2 SVGIG (reference sequence). This CDR3 is built from 17 residues. The CDR3: CACSSHGGQSNTGELFF.

V gene TRBV12-3 or TRBV12-4 combines with J gene TRBJ2-7; TCRdb picks TRBD1, but there is no DNA to check that call. The CDR3 spans 14 residues. CDR3 in amino acids: CASSLRGAAVEQYF.

This chain uses TRBV9 with TRBJ2-3; the D call from TCRdb, TRBD1, cannot be confirmed without DNA. The CDR3 spans 16 residues. From germline, CDR1 is SGDLS and CDR2 YYNGEE. The CDR3 sequence is CASSVAVGGAGDTQYF.

V usage is TRBV27 and J usage is TRBJ2-1; no DNA is available, so the TRBD2 call from TCRdb remains unchecked. From germline, CDR1 is MNHEY and CDR2 SMNVEV (reference sequence). The CDR3 spans 16 residues. CDR3 residues: CASTHSGLAGNNEQFF.

V is TRBV3-1 and J is TRBJ2-1; TCRdb reports TRBD2, a call that lacks DNA to check it against. The CDR3 extends over 17 amino acids. Germline-derived CDR1 and CDR2 are LGHDT and YNNKEL (reference sequence). The CDR3 loop reads CASSQYASGRGSNEQFF.

The chain couples TRBV2 to TRBJ2-7; TCRdb names TRBD2, which stays unverified in the absence of DNA. The CDR3 runs to 17 residues. The germline V gene encodes CDR1 SNHLY and CDR2 FYNNEI. The CDR3 protein is CASSEAVASGRHYEQYF.

J is TRBJ2-5 and V is TRBV7-8; TCRdb indicates TRBD2, and absent DNA this call remains unverified. The germline V gene encodes CDR1 SGHVS and CDR2 FQNEAQ. This CDR3 is built from 13 residues. The CDR3 loop reads CASSLGLLETQYF.

This chain connects TRBV9 to TRBJ2-6; the D call of TRBD2 rests on TCRdb alone, since no DNA is present to check it. CDR1 SGDLS and CDR2 YYNGEE come from the germline V gene. The CDR3 totals 18 residues. CDR3 residues: CASSARLAAGSGANVLTF. Drawing the rest from reference TRBV9 and TRBJ2-6, the complete variable domain is DSGVTQTPKHLITATGQRVTLRCSPRSGDLSVYWYQQSLDQGLQFLIQYYNGEERAKGNILERFSAQQFPDLHSELNLSSLELGDSALYFCASSARLAAGSGANVLTFGAGSRLTVL.

The V call is TRBV6-1, the J call TRBJ1-2. CDR1 and CDR2 (germline): MNHNS, SASEGT. The CDR3 covers 13 residues. CDR3 residues: CASSVSGSYGYTF.

The chain employs TRBV7-2 and TRBJ2-7; TCRdb reports TRBD1, a call that lacks DNA to check it against. This CDR3 comprises 15 residues. Per the germline V gene, CDR1 is SGHTA and CDR2 is FQGNSA. This CDR3 reads CASSKAGGDPYEQYF.

The CDR3 sequence: CATSDGLAGSLNEQFF. The chain carries TRBV24-1 and TRBJ2-1; there is no DNA to check the TCRdb D call of TRBD2. The CDR3 sequence is 16 residues long. Per the germline V gene, CDR1 is KGHDR and CDR2 is SFDVKD.

The chain recombines TRBV10-2 with TRBJ1-1; without DNA, the TCRdb call of TRBD1 cannot be checked. This CDR3 contains 13 residues. CDR1 is WSHSY, CDR2 SAAADI, per germline. The chain's CDR3 is CASSLITGKGAFF.

The chain's CDR3 is CASSLLGGRNEQYF. The rearrangement links TRBV7-9 to TRBJ2-7; lacking DNA, the TRBD1 call made by TCRdb goes unchecked. Germline CDR1 is SEHNR and CDR2 is FQNEAQ (reference sequence). The CDR3 sequence is 14 residues long.

CDR3 residues: CATSFRPGLAGVPNEQFF. This chain links TRBV15 with TRBJ2-1; TCRdb's D gene call, TRBD2, goes unchecked for lack of DNA. Germline V gene lookup returns CDR1 LNHNV and CDR2 YYDKDF (reference sequence). This CDR3 is 18 amino acids long.

This chain connects TRBV27 to TRBJ1-5; absent DNA, TCRdb's TRBD1 call cannot be checked. The germline V gene encodes CDR1 MNHEY and CDR2 SMNVEV (reference sequence). The CDR3 is 14 amino acids. The CDR3 loop reads CASRGVDSNQPQHF.

The chain joins TRBV24-1 to TRBJ2-1; TCRdb designates TRBD2, a call that cannot be tested without DNA. Germline CDR1 is KGHDR and CDR2 is SFDVKD. The CDR3 extends over 15 amino acids. The CDR3: CATRGTGLAGLEQFF.

The chain combines TRBV20-1 with TRBJ1-2; as DNA is missing, the TRBD1 call by TCRdb cannot be tested. This CDR3 has 17 amino acids. Germline-derived CDR1 and CDR2 are DFQATT and SNEGSKA (reference sequence). CDR3 sequence reads: CSVRTRGQGAGSDGYTF.

The rearrangement uses TRBV10-3 and TRBJ1-2; TCRdb returns TRBD1, unconfirmable since there is no DNA. The CDR3 totals 13 residues. From germline, CDR1 is ENHRY and CDR2 SYGVKD. The CDR3 here is CAISPGAGYGYTF.

CDR3: CASKPAGSSGANVLTF. The rearrangement uses TRBV7-3 and TRBJ2-6. Looked up from germline, CDR1 is SGHTA and CDR2 is FQGTGA. The CDR3 is 16 amino acids.

The chain joins TRBV4-2 to TRBJ2-3; TCRdb outputs TRBD2, but without DNA this stays unchecked. The CDR3 is made up of 16 amino acids. CDR1 is LGHNA, CDR2 YNFKEQ, per germline. CDR3 protein: CASSQDAGDRSYTQYF.

The rearrangement joins TRBV29-1 to TRBJ2-5; as DNA is missing, the TRBD1 call by TCRdb cannot be tested. The CDR3 has 15 amino acids. CDR1 SQVTM and CDR2 ANQGSEA come from the germline V gene. The CDR3 is CSVGFWPRSQETQYF.

The chain links TRBV10-3 to TRBJ2-1; there is no DNA to check the TCRdb D call of TRBD2. Germline CDR1 reads ENHRY; CDR2 reads SYGVKD. This CDR3 contains 19 residues. CDR3 loop: CAISVTGTSGTSSYNEQFF.

The V gene is TRBV12-3 or TRBV12-4, the J gene TRBJ1-3. The CDR3 has 15 residues. The CDR3 spells CASSFAGRSGNTIYF.